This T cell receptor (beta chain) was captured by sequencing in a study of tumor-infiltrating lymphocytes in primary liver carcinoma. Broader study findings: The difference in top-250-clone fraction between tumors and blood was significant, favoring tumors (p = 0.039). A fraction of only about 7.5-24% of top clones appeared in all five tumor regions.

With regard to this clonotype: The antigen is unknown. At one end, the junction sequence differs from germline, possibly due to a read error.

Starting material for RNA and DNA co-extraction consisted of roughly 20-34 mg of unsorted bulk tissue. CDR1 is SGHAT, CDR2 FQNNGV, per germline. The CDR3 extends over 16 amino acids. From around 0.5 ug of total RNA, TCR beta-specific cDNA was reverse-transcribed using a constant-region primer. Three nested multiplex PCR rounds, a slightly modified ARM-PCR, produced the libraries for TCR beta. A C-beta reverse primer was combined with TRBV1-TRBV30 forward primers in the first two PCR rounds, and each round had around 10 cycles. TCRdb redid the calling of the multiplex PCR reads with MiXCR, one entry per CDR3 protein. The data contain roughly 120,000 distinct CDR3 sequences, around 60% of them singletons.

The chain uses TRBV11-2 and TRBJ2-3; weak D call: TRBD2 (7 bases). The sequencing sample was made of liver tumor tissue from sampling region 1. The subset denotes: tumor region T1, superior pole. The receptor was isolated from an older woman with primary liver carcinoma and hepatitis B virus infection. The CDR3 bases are TGTGACAGCAGCTCCTTGAGGGGGGGGAACGCAGATACGCAGTATTTT. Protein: CDSSSLRGGNADTQYF.